These T cell receptor beta chains were read from a single sample in a study of ipilimumab plus nivolumab after autologous stem cell transplantation. Measured with immunoSEQ multiplex PCR; TCRdb has only the in-frame clones, and not every one. The table includes 3,000 or so clones, roughly 80% detected once. Here the sequenced sample was PBMCs, taken in a trial of ipilimumab plus nivolumab as post-transplant consolidation. All receptors come from a male donor with primary mediastinal lymphoma. CDR3s include the opening cysteine and the closing phenylalanine or tryptophan. Fields, in order: CDR3 protein, CDR3 DNA, clone size, J gene, CDR3 length, D gene, V gene. A D gene is named only where the DNA matches it firmly. Expanded clones get a size class; other rows say once, few or many, or leave the size out.

CASSVGSATMSGYTF	TGTGCCAGCAGCGTAGGGTCAGCCACCATGAGTGGCTACACCTTC	NA	TRBJ1-2	15	NA	TRBV9
CASSQDQAGGGDEQYF	TGTGCCAGCAGCCAAGATCAGGCGGGGGGCGGGGACGAGCAGTACTTC	NA	TRBJ2-7	16	TRBD2	TRBV4-2
CASSSGQGQYF	TGTGCCAGCAGTTCCGGACAGGGTCAGTACTTC	NA	TRBJ2-7	11	TRBD1	TRBV6-9
CASSDSTGELFF	TGTGCCAGCAGTGACAGCACCGGGGAGCTGTTTTTT	large	TRBJ2-2	12	NA	TRBV6-1
CASSLNGVGVGNTEAFF	TGTGCCAGCAGTTTAAACGGGGTGGGGGTCGGGAACACTGAAGCTTTCTTT	NA	TRBJ1-1	17	NA	TRBV28
CASSLDGNSGNTIYF	TGTGCCAGCAGCTTAGACGGGAACTCTGGAAACACCATATATTTT	few	TRBJ1-3	15	NA	TRBV7-8
CASSPLGAGKYEQYF	TGTGCCAGCAGCCCCCTGGGGGCGGGGAAATACGAGCAGTACTTC	once	TRBJ2-7	15	NA	TRBV27
CASSSRTGGGWEQYF	TGTGCCAGCAGCTCCAGGACAGGGGGCGGATGGGAGCAGTACTTC	NA	TRBJ2-7	15	TRBD1	TRBV7-4
CASSSGPAEPEQYF	TGCGCCAGCAGCTCGGGACCGGCCGAGCCCGAGCAGTACTTC	once	TRBJ2-7	14	NA	TRBV5-1
CASSDRGTADTYNYGYTF	TGTGCCAGCAGTGACCGTGGGACAGCCGACACGTACAACTATGGCTACACCTTC	NA	TRBJ1-2	18	TRBD1	TRBV6-1
CASSKDGDTGELFF	TGTGCCAGCAGCAAAGATGGGGACACCGGGGAGCTGTTTTTT	NA	TRBJ2-2	14	NA	TRBV21-1
CASSPGNNWLSSGQPQHF	TGTGCCAGCTCACCAGGGAACAATTGGCTTTCGTCAGGACAGCCCCAGCATTTT	NA	TRBJ1-5	18	NA	TRBV18
CASSLTRWATEQSYEQYF	TGTGCCAGCAGCTTAACTCGCTGGGCGACAGAACAATCCTACGAGCAGTACTTC	NA	TRBJ2-7	18	NA	TRBV7-3
CASSTGTDTQYF	TGTGCCAGCAGCACAGGGACAGATACGCAGTATTTT	NA	TRBJ2-3	12	NA	TRBV28